What follows are 32 T cell receptor beta chains derived from one specimen sequenced in a study of cytomegalovirus exposure and HLA in healthy donors. Both 60 Vbeta primers and 13 Jbeta primers went into the PCR. Sequenced by immunoSEQ multiplex PCR; TCRdb stores in-frame clones only, minus some. The repertoire holds about 150,000 clones, 80% seen once, with 6.3% in the top ten. Sequencing was carried out using PBMCs. All receptors derive from a male donor in good health and CMV-seropositive.

This chain links TRBV12-5 with TRBJ2-3, with 13 bases fitting TRBD2. Trimming cost V 0 bases and J 5 bases; bases outside gene matches: 5. This CDR3 contains 17 residues. Germline lookup yields CDR1 LGHNT and CDR2 FRNRAP. In nucleotides, the CDR3 is TGTGCTAGTGGTTTGGTGCGACTAGCGGGAGGCGTAGATACGCAGTATTTT. This encodes CASGLVRLAGGVDTQYF.

This clone was found once. The junction shows a germline mismatch at one end, possibly a read error. The gene calls are TRBV7-9 and TRBJ2-7, with TRBD1 matching 7 bases. The germline CDR1 and CDR2 sequences are SEHNR and FQNEAQ (reference sequence). The CDR3 contains 15 residues. The CDR3 region is CSSSLEGQYPSLQYF. Written as DNA, the CDR3 is TGTTCCAGCAGCTTAGAGGGACAGTACCCTTCGTTGCAGTACTTC.

The V gene is TRBV9, the J gene TRBJ1-1; 8 bases map to TRBD1. The V segment lost 0 bases and the J segment 5 bases; nucleotides outside the gene matches: 9. The germline V gene encodes CDR1 SGDLS and CDR2 YYNGEE. The CDR3 runs 16 residues. CDR3 nucleotides: TGTGCCAGCAGCGTAGAGACGTCAGGACAGGGAACTGAAGCTTTCTTT. It specifies CASSVETSGQGTEAFF.

Turning to this clone: The sample holds other DNA sequences that translate to the same CDR3. CDR3 protein: CASSLGAGNQPQHF. As DNA, the CDR3 is TGTGCCAGCAGCTTAGGGGCTGGAAATCAGCCCCAGCATTTT. This rearrangement joins TRBV7-9 to TRBJ1-5; unclear D gene. Looked up from germline, CDR1 is SEHNR and CDR2 is FQNEAQ (reference sequence). The V and J ends lost 1 base and 4 bases respectively, with 8 bases between them. CDR3 length: 14 amino acids.

The chain recombines TRBV5-4 with TRBJ2-3; D might be TRBD1 (6 bases). CDR1 and CDR2 (germline): SGHNT, YYREEE (reference sequence). Trimming pared 2 bases from V and 4 bases from J, leaving 11 bases between. The CDR3 contains 14 residues. The CDR3 nucleotides read TGTGCCAGCAGCTTATCCAGGGGATCAGATACGCAGTATTTT. Its protein is CASSLSRGSDTQYF.

The chain joins TRBV19 to TRBJ2-1; TRBD1 might be the D (5 bases). Germline values: CDR1 LNHDA, CDR2 SQIVND (reference sequence). Trimming removed 3 bases at V and 0 bases at J, with 9 bases between. This CDR3 contains 15 residues. This chain's CDR3 is CASSITGFSYNEQFF. The CDR3, as DNA: TGTGCCAGTAGTATTACAGGATTCTCCTACAATGAGCAGTTCTTC.

This chain's CDR3 is CASKLRQGTSNEQYF. The CDR3, as DNA: TGTGCCAGTAAGCTACGACAGGGAACTTCCAACGAGCAGTACTTC. The chain combines TRBV19 with TRBJ2-7, with 7 bases matching TRBD1. From germline, CDR1 is LNHDA and CDR2 SQIVND (reference sequence). The ends lost 7 bases at V and 5 bases at J; junction bases unmatched: 14. The CDR3 has 15 amino acids.

This rearrangement joins TRBV28 to TRBJ1-5; unclear D gene. Germline CDR1 and CDR2: MDHEN and SYDVKM. Trimming removed 5 bases from V and 6 bases from J, with 35 bases in between. CDR3 length: 21 amino acids. The CDR3 loop is CASSPQTVQSGYVVYGQPQHF. DNA for the CDR3: TGTGCCAGCAGTCCCCAAACCGTACAGAGTGGCTACGTTGTCTACGGTCAGCCCCAGCATTTT.

Written as DNA, the CDR3 is TGTGCCAGCAGTTCCCCCCGGGACAGGTACTACGAGCAGTACTTC. Translating gives CASSSPRDRYYEQYF. The J gene is TRBJ2-7, the V gene TRBV28; TRBD1 matches 8 bases. Trimming removed 4 bases from V and 3 bases from J; junction bases left unmatched: 8. The CDR3 loop spans 15 amino acids. Germline values: CDR1 MDHEN, CDR2 SYDVKM. Full variable domain (missing parts from reference TRBV28 and TRBJ2-7): DVKVTQSSRYLVKRTGEKVFLECVQDMDHENMFWYRQDPGLGLRLIYFSYDVKMKEKGDIPEGYSVSREKKERFSLILESASTNQTSMYLCASSSPRDRYYEQYFGPGTRLTVT.

The rearrangement joins TRBV7-6 to TRBJ2-1, with a weak D call TRBD1 (6 bases). Germline values: CDR1 SGHVS, CDR2 FNYEAQ. Trimming stripped 5 bases from V and 10 bases from J, with 18 bases between. The CDR3 covers 14 residues. The CDR3 DNA reads TGTGCCAGCAGCCCCGGGACACTGACCCGGGAGCAGTTCTTC. It is translated as CASSPGTLTREQFF.

The V and J genes are TRBV9 and TRBJ2-2; a weak D match, TRBD1 (6 bases). Trimming took off 3 bases at V and 1 base at J, with 10 bases between the two ends. Germline CDR1 reads SGDLS; CDR2 reads YYNGEE. There are 15 residues in the CDR3. The CDR3 coding sequence is TGTGCCAGCAGCGATGGACAGATGAACACCGGGGAGCTGTTTTTT. This sequence encodes CASSDGQMNTGELFF.

This clone turned up a few times. This chain links TRBV11-2 with TRBJ2-7; no definite D call. The germline CDR1 and CDR2 sequences are SGHAT and FQNNGV. This CDR3 comprises 12 residues. V lost 5 bases, J lost 3 bases, and 8 bases lay in between. CDR3 region: CASSPKLYEQYF. CDR3 DNA: TGTGCCAGCAGCCCCAAGCTCTACGAGCAGTACTTC.

The DNA for the CDR3 is TGTGCCAGCAGTTTACGCGAGCGAGCGGCTGATCTGTACTTC. Translated: CASSLRERAADLYF. The chain couples TRBV27 to TRBJ2-7, with a possible D match to TRBD2 (5 bases). Looked up from germline, CDR1 is MNHEY and CDR2 is SMNVEV (reference sequence). V was cut by 2 bases and J by 12 bases, with 20 bases left in between. The CDR3 has 14 residues.

The genes are TRBV7-9 and TRBJ2-7; 10 bases are a match to TRBD2. The CDR3 totals 16 residues. Germline trimming cut 4 bases from V and 3 bases from J; bases unmatched to any gene: 9. CDR1 is SEHNR, CDR2 FQNEAQ, per germline (reference sequence). The CDR3 sequence is CASSSTSSGSSYEQYF. In DNA form, the CDR3 reads TGTGCCAGCAGCTCGACATCTAGCGGGAGTAGCTACGAGCAGTACTTC.

The table lists this clone with a count of one. This chain's CDR3 is CASSLSGWSGYTGELFF. CDR3 coding DNA: TGTGCCAGCAGTTTATCAGGTTGGAGCGGGTACACCGGGGAGCTGTTTTTT. The chain links TRBV27 to TRBJ2-2, with D perhaps matching TRBD2 (6 bases). The CDR3 length is 17 residues. V lost 0 bases and J lost 3, with 14 bases in between. Germline-derived CDR1 and CDR2 are MNHEY and SMNVEV (reference sequence).

Written as DNA, the CDR3 is TGCAGCGTTACGGGAACAGGGTTAGCTAGCACAGATACGCAGTATTTT. As protein: CSVTGTGLASTDTQYF. The chain has TRBV29-1 and TRBJ2-3, with D perhaps TRBD1 (6 bases). Deletions cut 5 bases from V and 0 bases from J, with 18 bases between. CDR3 length: 16 amino acids. Germline CDR1 and CDR2: SQVTM and ANQGSEA.

By proportion, this clone is medium-sized. The chain carries TRBV5-5 and TRBJ2-7; TRBD1 agrees at 7 bases. With V trimmed by 2 bases and J by 1 base, 6 bases remained unmatched. This CDR3 contains 15 residues. Germline values: CDR1 SGHKS, CDR2 YYEKEE (reference sequence). The CDR3 reads CASSFPEGQSYEQYF. Here the CDR3 DNA reads TGTGCCAGCAGCTTCCCTGAGGGACAGTCCTACGAGCAGTACTTC.

The chain recombines TRBV5-4 with TRBJ2-1; 7 bases align to TRBD1. The J segment lost 9 bases and the V segment lost 3 bases, leaving 3 bases of the junction unmatched. The CDR3 is made up of 12 amino acids. Germline assignment: CDR1 SGHNT and CDR2 YYREEE (reference sequence). For the CDR3, the DNA is TGTGCCAGCAGCTCTAGGGACAGTGAGCAGTTCTTC. Encoded protein: CASSSRDSEQFF.

This rearrangement joins TRBV4-2 to TRBJ2-7; TRBD1 matches at 8 bases. This CDR3 has 15 residues. CDR1 and CDR2 (germline): LGHNA, YNFKEQ. The ends lost 1 base at V and 6 bases at J; junction bases unmatched: 8. CDR3 protein: CASSQGTGRGLEQYF. CDR3 nucleotides: TGTGCCAGCAGCCAAGGGACAGGCAGGGGGCTCGAGCAGTACTTC.

The chain combines TRBV29-1 with TRBJ2-3; D unclear. V was pared by 4 bases and J by 1 base, with 21 bases between. Germline-derived CDR1 and CDR2 are SQVTM and ANQGSEA. The CDR3 is made up of 17 amino acids. The CDR3 region has the DNA TGCAGCGTTGTGACTCGACCGTCGGGTCTCGGCACAGATACGCAGTATTTT. Residues: CSVVTRPSGLGTDTQYF.

This clone was counted a few times. V and J are TRBV18 and TRBJ2-2; D gene unclear. Per germline, CDR1 KGHSH and CDR2 LQKENI. Trimming pared 8 bases from V and 3 bases from J, leaving 13 bases between. This CDR3 contains 14 residues. CDR3 residues: CASQFAADTGELFF. CDR3 coding DNA: TGTGCCAGCCAATTCGCGGCGGACACCGGGGAGCTGTTTTTT.

J is TRBJ2-5 and V is TRBV19, with TRBD1 identical over 9 bases. Germline trimming cut 4 bases from V and 5 bases from J; bases unmatched to any gene: 8. Germline CDR1 reads LNHDA; CDR2 reads SQIVND (reference sequence). This CDR3 spans 15 amino acids. The CDR3 region is CASSTGTGPGETQYF. As DNA, the CDR3 is TGTGCCAGTAGTACGGGGACAGGGCCGGGGGAGACCCAGTACTTC.

V usage is TRBV14 and J usage is TRBJ1-1, with D unresolved. Trimming stripped 0 bases from V and 8 bases from J, with 16 bases between. CDR1 and CDR2 (germline): SGHDN, FVKESK. The CDR3 length is 15 residues. The CDR3 here is CASSQEVTGISEAFF. For the CDR3, the DNA is TGTGCCAGCAGCCAAGAAGTGACTGGAATTTCGGAAGCTTTCTTT.

This clone was detected once. The CDR3 here is CASGAEWQFF. CDR3 bases: TGTGCCAGCGGAGCGGAATGGCAGTTCTTC. The V and J genes are TRBV7-9 and TRBJ2-1; D possibly corresponds to TRBD2 (5 bases). V lost 8 bases and J 12 bases, leaving 11 bases between the germline ends. Germline V CDR1 and CDR2: SEHNR, FQNEAQ (reference sequence). This CDR3 is 10 amino acids long.

Worth noting for this clone: Given a far larger clone just one base away, this is likely a sequencing read error. This sequence joins TRBV14 and TRBJ2-5; no definite D call. The CDR3 totals 15 residues. Germline V gene data show CDR1 as SGHDN and CDR2 as FVKESK. CDR3 loop: CASCQVPTSQETQYF. The CDR3 nucleotides read TGTGCCAGCTGCCAAGTACCGACTTCCCAAGAGACCCAGTACTTC.

The chain has TRBV7-8 and TRBJ2-7, with 7 bases lining up with TRBD2. Trimming removed 3 bases from V and 3 bases from J; junction bases left unmatched: 2. The CDR3 runs 13 residues. Germline V gene data show CDR1 as SGHVS and CDR2 as FQNEAQ. CDR3: CASSLSGNYEQYF. As DNA, the CDR3 is TGTGCCAGCAGCTTGAGCGGGAACTACGAGCAGTACTTC.

J is TRBJ2-5 and V is TRBV5-4, with TRBD1 matching 7 bases. Germline V lookup: CDR1 SGHNT, CDR2 YYREEE (reference sequence). There are 15 residues in the CDR3. Losses at the gene ends were 2 bases for V and 3 bases for J; bases not matched to a gene: 7. This chain's CDR3 is CASSFPGQRKETQYF. DNA of the CDR3: TGTGCCAGCAGCTTCCCGGGACAGAGAAAAGAGACCCAGTACTTC.

The rearrangement uses TRBV19 and TRBJ2-7; 7 bases line up with TRBD2. The CDR3 runs to 13 residues. Germline-derived CDR1 and CDR2 are LNHDA and SQIVND (reference sequence). J lost 6 bases, V lost 6 bases, and 8 bases had no gene match. Here the CDR3 DNA reads TGTGCCAGTAGGCGTGGGAGGGCCGGCGAGCAGTACTTC. It specifies CASRRGRAGEQYF.

The rearrangement links TRBV11-2 to TRBJ1-2, with D possibly TRBD1 on 6 matching bases. The V end lost 0 bases, the J end lost 6 bases, and 8 bases lay between the germline ends. The CDR3 extends over 13 amino acids. Germline V CDR1 and CDR2: SGHAT, FQNNGV. Here the CDR3 reads CASSLDGGNGYTF. The CDR3 DNA follows: TGTGCCAGCAGCTTAGATGGGGGCAATGGCTACACCTTC.

The chain is built from TRBV5-4 and TRBJ2-5; 13 nucleotides match TRBD2. The J segment lost 2 bases and the V segment lost 4 bases, leaving 5 bases of the junction unmatched. The CDR3 totals 16 residues. The germline V gene encodes CDR1 SGHNT and CDR2 YYREEE (reference sequence). CDR3 sequence reads: CASSAPLAGGQETQYF. The CDR3 bases are TGTGCCAGCAGCGCACCACTAGCGGGAGGGCAAGAGACCCAGTACTTC.

J is TRBJ2-1 and V is TRBV7-9; 14 bases fit TRBD2. V lost 5 bases and J lost 5; bases outside the gene matches: 11. This CDR3 has 18 residues. The germline CDR1 and CDR2 sequences are SEHNR and FQNEAQ (reference sequence). In nucleotides, the CDR3 is TGTGCCAGCAGCGTCAAGCGGGGACTAGCGGGAGTCCACAATGAGCAGTTCTTC. This translates into CASSVKRGLAGVHNEQFF. The whole variable domain, filled in from reference TRBV7-9 and TRBJ2-1, reads DTGVSQNPRHKITKRGQNVTFRCDPISEHNRLYWYRQTLGQGPEFLTYFQNEAQLEKSRLLSDRFSAERPKGSFSTLEIQRTEQGDSAMYLCASSVKRGLAGVHNEQFFGPGTRLTVL.

The chain couples TRBV7-9 to TRBJ1-3; a possible D gene is TRBD1 (6 bases). Germline CDR1 SEHNR, CDR2 FQNEAQ (reference sequence). This CDR3 is built from 17 residues. V lost 5 bases and J 0 bases, leaving 17 bases between the germline ends. CDR3 region: CASSHKLGGSSGNTIYF. The DNA for the CDR3 is TGTGCCAGCAGCCATAAGCTAGGGGGAAGCTCTGGAAACACCATATATTTT.